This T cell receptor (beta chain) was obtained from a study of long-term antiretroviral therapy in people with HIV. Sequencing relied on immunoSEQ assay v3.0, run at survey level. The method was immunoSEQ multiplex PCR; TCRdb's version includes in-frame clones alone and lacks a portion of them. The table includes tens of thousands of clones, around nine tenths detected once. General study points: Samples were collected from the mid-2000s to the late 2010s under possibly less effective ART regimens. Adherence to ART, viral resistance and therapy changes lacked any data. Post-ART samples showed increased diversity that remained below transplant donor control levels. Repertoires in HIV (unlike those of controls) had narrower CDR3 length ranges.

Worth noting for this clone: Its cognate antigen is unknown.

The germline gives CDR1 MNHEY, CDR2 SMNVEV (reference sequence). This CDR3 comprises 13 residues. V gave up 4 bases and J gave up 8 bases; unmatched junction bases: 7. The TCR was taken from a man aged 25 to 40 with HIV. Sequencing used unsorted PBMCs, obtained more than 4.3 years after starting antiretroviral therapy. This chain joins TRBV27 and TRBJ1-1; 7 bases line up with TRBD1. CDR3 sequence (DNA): TGTGCCAGCAGTTCCTCAGGGGGTACCGAAGCTTTCTTT. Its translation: CASSSSGGTEAFF.